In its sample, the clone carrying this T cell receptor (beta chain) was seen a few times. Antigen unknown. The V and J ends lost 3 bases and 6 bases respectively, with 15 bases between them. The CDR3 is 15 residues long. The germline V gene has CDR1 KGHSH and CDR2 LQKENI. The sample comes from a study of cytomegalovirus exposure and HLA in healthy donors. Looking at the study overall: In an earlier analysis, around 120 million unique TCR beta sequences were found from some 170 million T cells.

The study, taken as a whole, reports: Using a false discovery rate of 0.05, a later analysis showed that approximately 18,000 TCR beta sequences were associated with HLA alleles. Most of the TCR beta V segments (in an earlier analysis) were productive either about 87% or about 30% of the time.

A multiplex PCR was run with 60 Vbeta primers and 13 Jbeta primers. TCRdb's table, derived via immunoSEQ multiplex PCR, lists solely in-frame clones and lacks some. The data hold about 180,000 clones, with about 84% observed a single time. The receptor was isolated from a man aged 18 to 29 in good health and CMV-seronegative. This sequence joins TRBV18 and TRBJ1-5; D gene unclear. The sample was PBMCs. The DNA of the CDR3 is TGTGCCAGCTCACCCTCGGGGAACGGCGGTCAGCCCCAGCATTTT. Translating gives CASSPSGNGGQPQHF.